This T cell receptor (beta chain) was recovered during a study of T cells in Graves' hyperthyroidism and ophthalmopathy. Findings and limits, study-wide: The majority of expanded thyroid clonotypes above 0.001 also appeared in blood. With a median lead of 6.5 months before onset, the model predicted ophthalmopathy.

Cells are PBMCs isolated from over 7.5 ml of fresh blood. This clonotype was seen many times. Its antigen is unidentified. Trimming stripped 6 bases from V and 0 bases from J, with 9 bases between. The CDR3 is made up of 13 amino acids. The V gene's germline CDR1 is MNHNS and CDR2 SASEGT. Researchers took RNA transcripts and amplified the TCR beta CDR3 regions from them. HTBI primers were the set used in a first-round RT-PCR of the TCR CDR3. TCRdb recomputed calls from the multiplex PCR reads with MiXCR, one row per CDR3 protein. The data hold approximately 690,000 distinct CDR3 sequences, with roughly 15% observed a single time.

The chain joins TRBV6-1 to TRBJ2-7; D is uncertain. This TCR was recovered from a woman aged 50 to 60 with Graves' ophthalmopathy. The sequenced material came from blood. Here the CDR3 reads CASSPGGSYEQYF. DNA for the CDR3: TGTGCCAGCAGCCCCGGCGGCTCCTACGAGCAGTACTTC.